This T cell receptor beta chain was found in a study of T cells in Graves' hyperthyroidism and ophthalmopathy. Study observations and caveats: Researchers found most expanded thyroid clonotypes above 0.001 in blood as well. A model using 13 V-J features told ophthalmopathy apart from stable hyperthyroidism.

For ophthalmopathy patients, the Clinical Activity Score was at least 3 and the NOSPECS grade at least 4; duration was under 3 months. About 9.4 ml fresh peripheral blood yielded the PBMCs. This clonotype was seen at least ten times. As yet, its antigen is unknown. The CDR3 regions of TCR beta were amplified from RNA transcripts. With the HTBI primer set, the TCR CDR3 went through a first round of RT-PCR. One entry per CDR3 protein, called by TCRdb with MiXCR from the multiplex PCR reads. The profile shows around 600,000 distinct CDR3 sequences, more than 14% of them singletons. Per germline, CDR1 MNHNY and CDR2 SVGAGI (reference sequence). V dropped 0 bases and J dropped 3 bases, with 20 bases sitting between them. The CDR3 runs 18 residues.

The genes are TRBV6-6 and TRBJ1-1, with D perhaps TRBD1 (5 bases). This TCR was recovered from a woman aged 45-65 years with Graves' ophthalmopathy. The sequenced material came from blood. The CDR3 loop is CASSYSKIQGKGYTEAFF. CDR3 in DNA: TGTGCCAGCAGTTACTCGAAGATCCAGGGAAAAGGGTACACTGAAGCTTTCTTT.